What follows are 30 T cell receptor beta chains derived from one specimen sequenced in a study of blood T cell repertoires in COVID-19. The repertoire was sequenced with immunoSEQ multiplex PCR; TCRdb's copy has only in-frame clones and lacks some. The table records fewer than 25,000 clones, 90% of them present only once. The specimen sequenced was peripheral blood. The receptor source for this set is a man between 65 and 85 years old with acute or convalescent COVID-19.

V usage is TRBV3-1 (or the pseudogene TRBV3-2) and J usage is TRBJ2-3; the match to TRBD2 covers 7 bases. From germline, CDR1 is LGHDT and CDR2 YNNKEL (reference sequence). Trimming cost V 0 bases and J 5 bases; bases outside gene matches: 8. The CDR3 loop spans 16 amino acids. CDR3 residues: CASSQDRRLAEDTQYF. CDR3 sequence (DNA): TGTGCCAGCAGCCAAGATCGGCGACTAGCTGAAGATACGCAGTATTTT.

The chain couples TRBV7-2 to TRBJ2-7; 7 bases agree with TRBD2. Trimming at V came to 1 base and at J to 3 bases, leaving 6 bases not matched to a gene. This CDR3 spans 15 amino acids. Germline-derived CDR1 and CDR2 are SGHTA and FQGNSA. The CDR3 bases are TGTGCCAGCAGCTTAGGAGGGACTACCATCTACGAGCAGTACTTC. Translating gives CASSLGGTTIYEQYF.

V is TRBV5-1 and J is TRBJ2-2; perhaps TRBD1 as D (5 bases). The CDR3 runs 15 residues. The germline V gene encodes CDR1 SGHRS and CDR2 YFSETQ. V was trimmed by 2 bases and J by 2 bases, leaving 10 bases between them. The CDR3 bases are TGCGCCAGCAGCTTCTCAGGGATTAACACCGGGGAGCTGTTTTTT. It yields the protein CASSFSGINTGELFF.

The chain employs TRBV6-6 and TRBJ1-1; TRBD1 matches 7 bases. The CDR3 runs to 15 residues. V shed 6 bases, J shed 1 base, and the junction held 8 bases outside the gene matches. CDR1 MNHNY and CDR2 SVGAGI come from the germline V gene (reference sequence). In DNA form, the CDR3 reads TGTGCCAGCAGGGTGGGGACAGAAACGAACACTGAAGCTTTCTTT. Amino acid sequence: CASRVGTETNTEAFF.

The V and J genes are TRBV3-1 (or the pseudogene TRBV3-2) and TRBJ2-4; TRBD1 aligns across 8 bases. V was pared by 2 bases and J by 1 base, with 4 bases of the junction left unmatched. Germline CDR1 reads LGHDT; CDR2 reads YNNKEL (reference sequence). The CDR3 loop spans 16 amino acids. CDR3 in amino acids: CASSQYGTGAKNIQYF. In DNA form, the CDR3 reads TGTGCCAGCAGCCAATACGGGACAGGCGCCAAAAACATTCAGTACTTC.

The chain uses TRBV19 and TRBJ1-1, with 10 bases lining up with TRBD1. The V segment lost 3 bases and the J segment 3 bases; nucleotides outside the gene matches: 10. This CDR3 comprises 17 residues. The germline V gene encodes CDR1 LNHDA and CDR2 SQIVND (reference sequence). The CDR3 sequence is CASSIGVQDRGDTEAFF. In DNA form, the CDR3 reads TGTGCCAGTAGTATTGGGGTCCAGGACAGGGGGGACACTGAAGCTTTCTTT. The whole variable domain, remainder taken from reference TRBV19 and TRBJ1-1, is DGGITQSPKYLFRKEGQNVTLSCEQNLNHDAMYWYRQDPGQGLRLIYYSQIVNDFQKGDIAEGYSVSREKKESFPLTVTSAQKNPTAFYLCASSIGVQDRGDTEAFFGQGTRLTVV.

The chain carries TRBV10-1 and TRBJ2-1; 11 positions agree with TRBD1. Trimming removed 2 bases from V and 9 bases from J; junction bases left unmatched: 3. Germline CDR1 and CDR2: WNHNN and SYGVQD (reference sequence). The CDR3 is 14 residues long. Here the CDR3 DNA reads TGCGCCAGCAGTGAGGGACAGGGGGCAGGTGAGCAGTTCTTC. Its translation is CASSEGQGAGEQFF.

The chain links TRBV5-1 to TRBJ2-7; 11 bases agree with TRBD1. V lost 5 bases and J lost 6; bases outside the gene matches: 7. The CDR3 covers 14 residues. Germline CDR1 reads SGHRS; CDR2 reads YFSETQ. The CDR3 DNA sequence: TGCGCCAGCAGAGGGGACAGGGGGGTCAGCGAGCAGTACTTC. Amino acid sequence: CASRGDRGVSEQYF.

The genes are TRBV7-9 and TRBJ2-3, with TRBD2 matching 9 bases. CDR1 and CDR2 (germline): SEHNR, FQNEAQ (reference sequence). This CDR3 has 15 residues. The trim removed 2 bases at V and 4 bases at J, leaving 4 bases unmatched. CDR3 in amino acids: CASSLPIAGADTQYF. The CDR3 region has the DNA TGTGCCAGCAGCTTACCAATAGCGGGAGCAGATACGCAGTATTTT.

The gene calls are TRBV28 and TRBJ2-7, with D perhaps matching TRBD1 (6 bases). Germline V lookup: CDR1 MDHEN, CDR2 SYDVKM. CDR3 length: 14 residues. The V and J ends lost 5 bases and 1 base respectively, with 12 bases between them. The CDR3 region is CASSLRQVSYEQYF. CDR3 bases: TGTGCCAGCAGTCTCCGACAGGTATCCTACGAGCAGTACTTC.

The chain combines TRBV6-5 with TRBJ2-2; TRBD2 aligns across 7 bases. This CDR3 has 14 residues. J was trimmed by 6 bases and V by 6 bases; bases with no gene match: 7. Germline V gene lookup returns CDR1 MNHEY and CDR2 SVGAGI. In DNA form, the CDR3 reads TGTGCCAGCAGGAAACTAGCGAGCGCCGGGGAGCTGTTTTTT. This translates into CASRKLASAGELFF.

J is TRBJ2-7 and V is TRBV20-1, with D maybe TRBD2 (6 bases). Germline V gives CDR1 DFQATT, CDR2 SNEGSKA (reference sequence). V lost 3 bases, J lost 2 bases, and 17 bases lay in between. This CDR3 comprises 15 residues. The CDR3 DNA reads TGCAGTGCTAGTCCGGCTAGCGTAAATCCCTACGAGCAGTACTTC. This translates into CSASPASVNPYEQYF.

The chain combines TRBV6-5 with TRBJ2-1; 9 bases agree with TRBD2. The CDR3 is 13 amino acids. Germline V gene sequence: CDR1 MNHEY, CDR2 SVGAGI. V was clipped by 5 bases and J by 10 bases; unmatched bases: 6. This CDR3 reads CASSPQGLAEQFF. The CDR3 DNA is TGTGCCAGCAGTCCTCAGGGACTAGCCGAGCAGTTCTTC.

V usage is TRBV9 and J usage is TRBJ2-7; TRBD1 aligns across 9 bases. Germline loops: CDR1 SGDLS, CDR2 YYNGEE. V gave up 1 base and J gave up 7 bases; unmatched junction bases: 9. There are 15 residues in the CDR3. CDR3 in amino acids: CASSVSWDRDYEQYF. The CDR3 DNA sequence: TGTGCCAGCAGCGTATCCTGGGACAGGGACTATGAGCAGTACTTC.

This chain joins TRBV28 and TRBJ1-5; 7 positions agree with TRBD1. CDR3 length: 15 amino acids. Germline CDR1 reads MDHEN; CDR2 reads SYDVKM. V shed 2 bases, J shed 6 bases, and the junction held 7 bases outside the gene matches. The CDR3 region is CASSLLGTVSQPQHF. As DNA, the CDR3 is TGTGCCAGCAGTTTACTTGGGACAGTTAGTCAGCCCCAGCATTTT.

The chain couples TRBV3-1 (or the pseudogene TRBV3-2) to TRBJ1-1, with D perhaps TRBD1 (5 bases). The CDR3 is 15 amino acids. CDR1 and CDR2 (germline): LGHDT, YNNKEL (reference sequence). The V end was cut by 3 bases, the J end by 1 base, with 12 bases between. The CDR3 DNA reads TGTGCCAGCAGCCAGCACAGGCTCCCGAACACTGAAGCTTTCTTT. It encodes CASSQHRLPNTEAFF.

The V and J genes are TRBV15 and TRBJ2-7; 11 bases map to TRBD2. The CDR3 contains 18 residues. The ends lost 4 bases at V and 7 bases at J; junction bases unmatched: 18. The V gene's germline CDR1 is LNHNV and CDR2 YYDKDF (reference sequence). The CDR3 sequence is CATSKDRGSGRALSEQYF. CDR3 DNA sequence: TGTGCCACCAGCAAGGACAGGGGTAGCGGGAGGGCCCTGTCTGAGCAGTACTTC.

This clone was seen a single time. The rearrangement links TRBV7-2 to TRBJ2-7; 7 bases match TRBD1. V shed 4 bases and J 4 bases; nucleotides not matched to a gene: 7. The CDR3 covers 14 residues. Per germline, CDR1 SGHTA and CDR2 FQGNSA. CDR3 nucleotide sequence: TGTGCCAGCAGCTATGGGGACAGAAAATACGAGCAGTACTTC. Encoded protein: CASSYGDRKYEQYF.

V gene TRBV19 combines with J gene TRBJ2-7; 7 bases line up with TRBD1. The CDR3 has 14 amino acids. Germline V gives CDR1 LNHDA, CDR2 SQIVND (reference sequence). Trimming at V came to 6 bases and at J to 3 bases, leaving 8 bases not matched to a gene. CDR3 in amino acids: CASSKTGRFYEQYF. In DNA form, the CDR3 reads TGTGCCAGTAGCAAGACAGGGAGATTCTACGAGCAGTACTTC.

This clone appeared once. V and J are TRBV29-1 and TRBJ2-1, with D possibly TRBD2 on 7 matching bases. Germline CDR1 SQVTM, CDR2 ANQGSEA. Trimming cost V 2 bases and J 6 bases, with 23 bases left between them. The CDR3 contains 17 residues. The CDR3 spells CSVERAGALSVGNEQFF. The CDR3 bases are TGCAGCGTTGAAAGGGCGGGGGCACTTTCAGTGGGCAATGAGCAGTTCTTC.

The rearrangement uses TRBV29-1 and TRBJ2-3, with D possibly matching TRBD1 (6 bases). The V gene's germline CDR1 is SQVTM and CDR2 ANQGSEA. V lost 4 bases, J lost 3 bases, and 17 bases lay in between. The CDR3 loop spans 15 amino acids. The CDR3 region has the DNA TGCAGCGTTGCCCGAACAGGGCTGGGGACAGATACGCAGTATTTT. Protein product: CSVARTGLGTDTQYF.

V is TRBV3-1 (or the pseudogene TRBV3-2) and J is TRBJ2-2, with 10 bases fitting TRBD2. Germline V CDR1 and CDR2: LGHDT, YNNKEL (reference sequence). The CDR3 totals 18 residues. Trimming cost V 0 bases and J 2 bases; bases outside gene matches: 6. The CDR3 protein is CASSQEFSGGQNTGELFF. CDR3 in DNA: TGTGCCAGCAGCCAAGAGTTTAGCGGGGGGCAAAACACCGGGGAGCTGTTTTTT.

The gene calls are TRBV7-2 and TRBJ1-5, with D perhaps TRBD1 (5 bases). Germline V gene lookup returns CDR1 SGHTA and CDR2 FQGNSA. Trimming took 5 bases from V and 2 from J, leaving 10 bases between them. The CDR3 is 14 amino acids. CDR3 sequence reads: CASSRDLRNQPQHF. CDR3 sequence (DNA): TGTGCCAGCAGCCGGGACTTACGCAATCAGCCCCAGCATTTT.

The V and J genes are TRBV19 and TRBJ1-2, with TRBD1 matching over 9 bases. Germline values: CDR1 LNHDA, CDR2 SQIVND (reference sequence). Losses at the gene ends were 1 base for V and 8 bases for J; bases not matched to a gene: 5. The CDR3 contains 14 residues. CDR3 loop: CASSIAGTGNGYTF. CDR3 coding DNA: TGTGCCAGTAGTATAGCAGGGACAGGGAACGGCTACACCTTC. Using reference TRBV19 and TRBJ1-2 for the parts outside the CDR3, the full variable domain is DGGITQSPKYLFRKEGQNVTLSCEQNLNHDAMYWYRQDPGQGLRLIYYSQIVNDFQKGDIAEGYSVSREKKESFPLTVTSAQKNPTAFYLCASSIAGTGNGYTFGSGTRLTVV.

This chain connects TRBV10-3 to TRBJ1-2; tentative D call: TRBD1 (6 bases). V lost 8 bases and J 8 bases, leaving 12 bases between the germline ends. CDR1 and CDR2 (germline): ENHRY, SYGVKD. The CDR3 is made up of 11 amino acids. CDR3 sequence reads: CAIGGGVGYTF. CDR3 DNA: TGTGCCATCGGGGGGGGCGTGGGCTACACCTTC.

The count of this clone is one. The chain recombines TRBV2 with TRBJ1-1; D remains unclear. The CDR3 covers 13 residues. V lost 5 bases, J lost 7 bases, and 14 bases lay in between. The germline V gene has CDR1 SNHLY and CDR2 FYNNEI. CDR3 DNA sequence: TGTGCCAGCAGTTTAGATCTAGGAGATGAAGCTTTCTTT. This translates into CASSLDLGDEAFF.

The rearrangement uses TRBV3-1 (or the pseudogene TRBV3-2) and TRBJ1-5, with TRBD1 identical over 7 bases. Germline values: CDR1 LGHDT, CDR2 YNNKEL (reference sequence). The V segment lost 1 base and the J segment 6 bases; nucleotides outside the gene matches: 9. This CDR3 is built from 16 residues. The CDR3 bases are TGTGCCAGCAGCCAAGTAGGCGAGGGGGCCGTTCAGCCCCAGCATTTT. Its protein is CASSQVGEGAVQPQHF.

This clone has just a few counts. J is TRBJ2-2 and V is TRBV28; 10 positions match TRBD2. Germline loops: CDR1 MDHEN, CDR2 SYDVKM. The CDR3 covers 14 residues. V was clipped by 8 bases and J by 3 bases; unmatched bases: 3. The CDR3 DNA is TGTGCCAGCCTAGCGGGAGTTGACACCGGGGAGCTGTTTTTT. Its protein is CASLAGVDTGELFF. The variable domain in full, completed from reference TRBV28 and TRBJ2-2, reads DVKVTQSSRYLVKRTGEKVFLECVQDMDHENMFWYRQDPGLGLRLIYFSYDVKMKEKGDIPEGYSVSREKKERFSLILESASTNQTSMYLCASLAGVDTGELFFGEGSRLTVL.

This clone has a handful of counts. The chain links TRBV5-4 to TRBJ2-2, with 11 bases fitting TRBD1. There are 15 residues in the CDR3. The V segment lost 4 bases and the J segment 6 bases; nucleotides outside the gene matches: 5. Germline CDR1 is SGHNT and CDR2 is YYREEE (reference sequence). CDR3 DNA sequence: TGTGCCAGCAGCCAGGACAGGGGGCAAGCCGGGGAGCTGTTTTTT. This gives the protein CASSQDRGQAGELFF.

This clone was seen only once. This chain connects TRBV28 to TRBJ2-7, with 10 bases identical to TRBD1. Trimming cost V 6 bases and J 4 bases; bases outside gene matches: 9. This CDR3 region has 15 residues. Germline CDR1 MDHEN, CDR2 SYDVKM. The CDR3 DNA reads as TGTGCCAGCAGGCCGGGACAGGGGACAATTTACGAGCAGTACTTC. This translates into CASRPGQGTIYEQYF.